The clone carrying this T cell receptor (beta chain) was recorded once. The data were obtained in a study of blood T cell repertoires in COVID-19. The data were produced by immunoSEQ multiplex PCR, yet TCRdb's version contains in-frame clones alone and is incomplete. The data hold some 150,000 clones, with roughly 81% observed a single time. The CDR3 totals 16 residues. Unmatched junction bases numbered 9, after V lost 4 bases and J lost 4 bases. Germline lookup yields CDR1 SGDLS and CDR2 YYNGEE. The specimen sequenced was peripheral blood. This rearrangement joins TRBV9 to TRBJ2-5, with 11 bases fitting TRBD2. The clonotype was recovered from a man aged 35-49 years with acute or convalescent COVID-19. The chain's CDR3 is CASSPRLAGLGETQYF. The CDR3 DNA reads as TGTGCCAGCAGCCCCCGACTAGCGGGACTGGGAGAGACCCAGTACTTC. Supplemented by reference TRBV9 and TRBJ2-5, the full variable domain reads DSGVTQTPKHLITATGQRVTLRCSPRSGDLSVYWYQQSLDQGLQFLIQYYNGEERAKGNILERFSAQQFPDLHSELNLSSLELGDSALYFCASSPRLAGLGETQYFGPGTRLLVL.